The 20 T cell receptor beta chains below all came from one sample that was sequenced in a study of T cell responses to AZD1222 COVID-19 vaccine. The data were produced by immunoSEQ multiplex PCR, yet TCRdb's version contains in-frame clones alone and is incomplete. The profile covers some 150,000 clones, with approximately 88% appearing a single time and more than 13% taken by the ten largest. The sample consisted of peripheral blood, taken on day 0 of AZD1222 vaccination. The receptor set was obtained from an adult in good health.

CDR3 DNA sequence: TGTGCCAGCCAAAGGACAGGGGGCTCGGGCACTGAAGCTTTCTTT. It codes for CASQRTGGSGTEAFF. The V call is TRBV2, the J call TRBJ1-1; 11 nucleotides match TRBD1. The J segment lost 4 bases and the V segment lost 8 bases, leaving 9 bases of the junction unmatched. CDR1 is SNHLY and CDR2 is FYNNEI in the germline V gene. The CDR3 is 15 residues long.

This chain uses TRBV29-1 with TRBJ2-1; 10 bases align to TRBD1. CDR3 length equals 12 residues. From germline, CDR1 is SQVTM and CDR2 ANQGSEA. CDR3 protein: CSFAGQGNEQFF. The DNA for the CDR3 is TGCAGTTTTGCGGGACAGGGGAATGAGCAGTTCTTC.

This chain links TRBV7-2 with TRBJ1-3; D call uncertain. Germline V gene sequence: CDR1 SGHTA, CDR2 FQGNSA. Trimming cost V 2 bases and J 0 bases, with 8 bases left between them. The CDR3 sequence is 15 residues long. This chain's CDR3 is CASSLREGSGNTIYF. The CDR3 DNA follows: TGTGCCAGCAGCTTACGGGAAGGCTCTGGAAACACCATATATTTT.

The rearrangement uses TRBV7-6 and TRBJ2-5; D may be TRBD1 (6 bases). Germline V gene data show CDR1 as SGHVS and CDR2 as FNYEAQ. The CDR3 length is 13 residues. V lost 6 bases to trimming and J lost 2 bases, with 10 bases between them. The CDR3 is CASSEGTQETQYF. The CDR3 region has the DNA TGTGCCAGCAGTGAAGGGACACAAGAGACCCAGTACTTC.

This clone was counted a single time. The V call is TRBV5-4, the J call TRBJ2-3; the D call may be TRBD1 or TRBD2 (5 bases each). Trimming pared 4 bases from V and 6 bases from J, leaving 21 bases between. Germline V gives CDR1 SGHNT, CDR2 YYREEE (reference sequence). The CDR3 has 16 amino acids. The CDR3 DNA reads TGTGCCAGCAGCATCCTCGGGACCCCACCAACCGATACGCAGTATTTT. Its protein is CASSILGTPPTDTQYF. The whole variable domain, remainder taken from reference TRBV5-4 and TRBJ2-3, is ETGVTQSPTHLIKTRGQQVTLRCSSQSGHNTVSWYQQALGQGPQFIFQYYREEENGRGNFPPRFSGLQFPNYSSELNVNALELDDSALYLCASSILGTPPTDTQYFGPGTRLTVL.

J is TRBJ1-6 and V is TRBV6-5; D perhaps matches TRBD1 (5 bases). Germline values: CDR1 MNHEY, CDR2 SVGAGI. The length of the CDR3 is 15 residues. The ends were cut back, 6 bases at V and 5 bases at J, with 14 bases in the middle. The CDR3 protein is CASSFTGQNNSPLHF. The CDR3 DNA reads as TGTGCCAGCAGCTTCACTGGACAAAATAATTCACCCCTCCACTTT.

V usage is TRBV7-9 and J usage is TRBJ1-5; D perhaps matches TRBD1 (5 bases). Trimming removed 5 bases at V and 5 bases at J, with 16 bases between. The length of the CDR3 is 15 residues. The germline V gene has CDR1 SEHNR and CDR2 FQNEAQ (reference sequence). CDR3: CASSPPLRAYQPQHF. The CDR3 DNA sequence: TGTGCCAGCAGCCCCCCCCTCAGGGCCTATCAGCCCCAGCATTTT.

The chain links TRBV9 to TRBJ2-7; 7 bases are shared with TRBD1. The trim removed 3 bases at V and 5 bases at J, leaving 11 bases unmatched. The germline V gene encodes CDR1 SGDLS and CDR2 YYNGEE. The length of the CDR3 is 15 residues. CDR3 coding DNA: TGTGCCAGCAGCGCCGAGGGGGCGTTCGGTAACGAGCAGTACTTC. This translates into CASSAEGAFGNEQYF. Filled out from reference TRBV9 and TRBJ2-7, the complete variable domain reads DSGVTQTPKHLITATGQRVTLRCSPRSGDLSVYWYQQSLDQGLQFLIQYYNGEERAKGNILERFSAQQFPDLHSELNLSSLELGDSALYFCASSAEGAFGNEQYFGPGTRLTVT.

The genes are TRBV6-2 or TRBV6-3 and TRBJ1-1; 8 bases map to TRBD1. From germline, CDR1 is MNHEY and CDR2 SVGEGT. Trimming took 4 bases from V and 4 from J; bases not matched to a gene: 5. This CDR3 is built from 14 residues. DNA for the CDR3: TGTGCCAGCAGTTTACAGGGGGGACTCACTGAAGCTTTCTTT. Its protein product is CASSLQGGLTEAFF.

This chain connects TRBV2 to TRBJ2-7; TRBD1 matches at 7 bases. The CDR3 spans 12 residues. V shed 6 bases and J 12 bases; nucleotides not matched to a gene: 11. Germline V lookup: CDR1 SNHLY, CDR2 FYNNEI. The CDR3 region is CASRTTGDRLYF. DNA of the CDR3: TGTGCCAGCAGGACAACAGGGGATAGGCTGTACTTC.

The rearrangement joins TRBV19 to TRBJ2-5, with D perhaps TRBD2 (7 bases). V lost 5 bases and J 2 bases, leaving 21 bases between the germline ends. The CDR3 length is 17 residues. The germline V gene has CDR1 LNHDA and CDR2 SQIVND (reference sequence). In DNA, the CDR3 is TGTGCCAGTAGTGGGGGGGGCCCGGGGGCGACTCAAGAGACCCAGTACTTC. It codes for CASSGGGPGATQETQYF.

The chain recombines TRBV30 with TRBJ2-7; 12 bases are a match to TRBD2. CDR3 length: 13 amino acids. V lost 5 bases to trimming and J lost 7 bases; unmatched junction nucleotides: 6. Per germline, CDR1 GTSNPN and CDR2 SVGIG (reference sequence). The CDR3: CAWASGGAGEQYF. The DNA of the CDR3 is TGTGCCTGGGCTAGCGGGGGGGCTGGAGAGCAGTACTTC.

V gene TRBV3-1 (or the pseudogene TRBV3-2) combines with J gene TRBJ1-6, with TRBD1 matching over 9 bases. Germline CDR1 and CDR2: LGHDT and YNNKEL (reference sequence). V was pared by 3 bases and J by 1 base, with 4 bases of the junction left unmatched. The CDR3 loop spans 17 amino acids. The DNA of the CDR3 is TGTGCCAGCAGCCAGCAACAGGGGGCTTCCTATAATTCACCCCTCCACTTT. This sequence encodes CASSQQQGASYNSPLHF.

The rearrangement joins TRBV9 to TRBJ2-2; 7 positions match TRBD1. J gave up 5 bases and V 0 bases, and 1 base lay outside the gene matches. There are 14 residues in the CDR3. Germline V CDR1 and CDR2: SGDLS, YYNGEE. CDR3 in amino acids: CASSVAGGTGELFF. The CDR3 nucleotides are TGTGCCAGCAGCGTAGCAGGGGGAACCGGGGAGCTGTTTTTT.

V is TRBV6-2 or TRBV6-3 and J is TRBJ1-5; D gene unclear. The CDR3 covers 14 residues. The V end was cut by 5 bases, the J end by 5 bases, with 13 bases between. The germline gives CDR1 MNHEY, CDR2 SVGEGT. CDR3 in amino acids: CASSQNRLDQPQHF. CDR3 in DNA: TGTGCCAGCAGTCAAAACCGGTTGGATCAGCCCCAGCATTTT.

The chain joins TRBV4-3 to TRBJ1-4; D is possibly TRBD1 (5 bases). CDR3 length equals 16 residues. Germline assignment: CDR1 LGHNA and CDR2 YSLEER. V lost 7 bases, J lost 0 bases, and 15 bases lay in between. The CDR3 bases are TGCGCCAGCACACAGGAGGGAGGGGCAACTAATGAAAAACTGTTTTTT. It encodes CASTQEGGATNEKLFF.

The chain has TRBV18 and TRBJ1-1, with 9 bases lining up with TRBD1. The CDR3 has 16 residues. CDR1 KGHSH and CDR2 LQKENI come from the germline V gene. Germline trimming cut 4 bases from V and 0 bases from J; bases unmatched to any gene: 6. In DNA, the CDR3 is TGTGCCAGCTCACGACAGGGGGTGAACATGAACACTGAAGCTTTCTTT. This sequence encodes CASSRQGVNMNTEAFF.

This clone was observed a handful of times. The chain joins TRBV4-3 to TRBJ2-7; tentatively, D is TRBD1 (6 bases). Germline V gene lookup returns CDR1 LGHNA and CDR2 YSLEER. The CDR3 sequence is 13 residues long. V was shortened by 2 bases and J by 6 bases, with 11 bases between the two germline ends. CDR3 DNA sequence: TGCGCCAGCAGCCAACTACAGGGTGTCGAGCAGTACTTC. Residues: CASSQLQGVEQYF.

The chain has TRBV19 and TRBJ1-5; no reliable D call. The CDR3 totals 16 residues. Between the trimmed V and J ends, which lost 6 bases and 4 bases, there was a span of 19 bases. Germline V gene sequence: CDR1 LNHDA, CDR2 SQIVND (reference sequence). Written as DNA, the CDR3 is TGTGCCAGTAGCCTACTAGAGCGAACTGGGAATCAGCCCCAGCATTTT. Protein sequence: CASSLLERTGNQPQHF.

This sequence joins TRBV18 and TRBJ2-3; D might be TRBD2 (5 bases). In germline, CDR1 is KGHSH, CDR2 LQKENI. There are 14 residues in the CDR3. The germline V and J ends were trimmed by 1 base and 6 bases, with 11 bases remaining between them. The CDR3 region has the DNA TGTGCCAGCTCACCACTCGGCACGGGGGATACGCAGTATTTT. Its protein is CASSPLGTGDTQYF.